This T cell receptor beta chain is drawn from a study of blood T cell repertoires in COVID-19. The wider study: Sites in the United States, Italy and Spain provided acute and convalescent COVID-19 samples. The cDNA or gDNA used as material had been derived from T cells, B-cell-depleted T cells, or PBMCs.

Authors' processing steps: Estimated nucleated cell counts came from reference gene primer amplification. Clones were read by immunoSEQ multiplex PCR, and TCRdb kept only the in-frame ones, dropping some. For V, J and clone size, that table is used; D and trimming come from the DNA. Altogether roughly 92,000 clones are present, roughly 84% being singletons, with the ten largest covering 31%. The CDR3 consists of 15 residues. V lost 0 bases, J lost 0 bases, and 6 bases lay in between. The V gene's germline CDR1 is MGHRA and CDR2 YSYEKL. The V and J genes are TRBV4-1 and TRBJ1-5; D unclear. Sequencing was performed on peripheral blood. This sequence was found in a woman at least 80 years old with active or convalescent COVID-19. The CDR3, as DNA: TGCGCCAGCAGCCAAGACAACTATAGCAATCAGCCCCAGCATTTT. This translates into CASSQDNYSNQPQHF.